This record covers a single T cell receptor (beta chain). Its specific antigen is unknown. One base away there is no much larger clone; base qualities are not given. The collaborating institutions used their own protocols to collect whole blood in K2EDTA tubes. For TCRbeta analysis, collaborators shipped samples in one of three forms: frozen whole blood, isolated PBMCs, or DNA extracted from either of those sample types. TCRbeta CDR3 regions were amplified from genomic DNA using the immunoSEQ Assay, a bias-controlled multiplex PCR. As for the original processing: The number of nucleated cells in each sample was estimated by amplification of reference gene primers within the assay. To quantify the absolute abundance of each unique TCRbeta CDR3 rearrangement, sequence reads were collapsed and filtered. Productive Simpson clonality was computed per sample as the square root of Simpson's diversity index over productive rearrangements. TCRdb holds this immuneACCESS table with in-frame rearrangements only. Some clones are missing; in checked studies, unresolved V genes explain under half, and the rest has no known cause. The V and J calls and clone size were taken over from that table, and D and trimming were inferred from the DNA. The sample contains 70,000 to 100,000 clones, roughly 91% of them found a single time. Of the sample, around 4.5% falls within the top ten clones.

The germline V gene provides CDR1 MGHDK and CDR2 SYGVNS. Including the terminal cysteine and phenylalanine, the CDR3 comprises 12 residues. Only the CDR3 portion is preserved as DNA: 36 bases, with reading frame beginning at the first base. Trimming costs V 0 bases and J 4 bases, and their ends lie 3 bases apart. The sample comes from a study of blood T cell repertoires in COVID-19 (dated by TCRdb to 2018 to 2021). Study-level background: Collaborator samples came from the United States, Italy and Spain and covered acute and convalescent phases of COVID-19. The material from the prospective study consisted of cDNA or gDNA derived from T cells, B-cell-depleted T cells, or PBMCs. Deeply sampled blood TCRbeta repertoires from subjects exposed to, actively infected with, or recovered from COVID-19 were included in the dataset. The repertoires were released in a freely available public database intended as a resource for research on the immune response to SARS-CoV-2. Samples came from the ongoing ImmuneRACE study (first 160 participants) plus 1,254 subjects from 6 global collaborators. A de-identified subject ID, COVID-19 status, age in years and sex were almost always included in the sample metadata. HLA class I and class II types, where available, came from metadata supplied by the sample provider rather than from assay-based typing.

Study-wide conclusions, independent of this receptor: The quantity of clinical and demographic metadata differed by source and by participant and was supplied without curation.

The chain links TRBV25-1 with TRBJ1-2, with the D segment identity uncertain. The sequencing sample was made of peripheral blood. The receptor was isolated from a woman aged 80 or over with active COVID-19. Here the CDR3 is given as CASSEYSYGYTF. The nucleotides are TGTGCCAGCAGTGAATACAGCTATGGCTACACCTTC.